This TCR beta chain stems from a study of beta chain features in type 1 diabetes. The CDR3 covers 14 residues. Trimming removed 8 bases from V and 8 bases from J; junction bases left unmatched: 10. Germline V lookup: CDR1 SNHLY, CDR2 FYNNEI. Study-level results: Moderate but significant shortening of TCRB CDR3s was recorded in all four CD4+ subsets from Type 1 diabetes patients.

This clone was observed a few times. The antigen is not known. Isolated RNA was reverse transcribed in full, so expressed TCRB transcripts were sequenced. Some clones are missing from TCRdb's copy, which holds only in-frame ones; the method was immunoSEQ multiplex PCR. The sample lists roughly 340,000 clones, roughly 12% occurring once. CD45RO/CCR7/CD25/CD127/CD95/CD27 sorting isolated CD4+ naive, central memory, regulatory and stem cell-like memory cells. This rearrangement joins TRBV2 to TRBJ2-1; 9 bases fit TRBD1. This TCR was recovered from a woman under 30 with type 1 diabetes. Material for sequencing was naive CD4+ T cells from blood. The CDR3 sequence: CASGGQGLRHEQFF. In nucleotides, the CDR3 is TGTGCCAGCGGAGGACAGGGGCTTAGACATGAGCAGTTCTTC.